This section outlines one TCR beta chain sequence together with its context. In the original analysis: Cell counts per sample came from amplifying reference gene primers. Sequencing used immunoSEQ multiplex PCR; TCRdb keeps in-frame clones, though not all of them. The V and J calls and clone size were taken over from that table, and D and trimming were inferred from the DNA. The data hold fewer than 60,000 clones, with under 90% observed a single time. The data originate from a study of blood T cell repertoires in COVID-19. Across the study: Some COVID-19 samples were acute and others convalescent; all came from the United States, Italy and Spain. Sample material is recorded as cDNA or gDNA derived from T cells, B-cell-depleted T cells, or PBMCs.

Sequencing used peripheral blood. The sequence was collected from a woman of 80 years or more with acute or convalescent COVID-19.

CDR3 amino acids: CASSFRDSNSPLHF. CDR3 DNA sequence: TGTGCCAGCAGCTTCCGGGACAGCAATTCACCCCTCCACTTT. The chain carries TRBV7-9 and TRBJ1-6, with TRBD1 identical over 7 bases. Germline V gene sequence: CDR1 SEHNR, CDR2 FQNEAQ (reference sequence). The CDR3 consists of 14 residues. V shed 3 bases, J shed 7 bases, and the junction held 3 bases outside the gene matches. Drawing the rest from reference TRBV7-9 and TRBJ1-6, the complete variable domain is DTGVSQNPRHKITKRGQNVTFRCDPISEHNRLYWYRQTLGQGPEFLTYFQNEAQLEKSRLLSDRFSAERPKGSFSTLEIQRTEQGDSAMYLCASSFRDSNSPLHFGNGTRLTVT.